Each of the 8 T cell receptor beta chains below was sequenced from the same sample in a study of human T cells and chemical hapten exposure. Time point reported: healthy volunteer bleed at 2 weeks. The template was total RNA from unfractionated whole blood. TCRdb recomputed calls from the RACE reads with MiXCR, one row per CDR3 protein. The sample has some 90,000 distinct CDR3 sequences; around 8.8% are singletons. The sequenced material came from whole blood. These receptors all stem from a female donor in good health. Some clones in this sample may be carry-over from other donors' samples.

This clonotype occurred many times. The chain couples TRBV9 to TRBJ2-5; 9 bases map to TRBD2. Unmatched junction bases numbered 12, after V lost 4 bases and J lost 5 bases. This CDR3 contains 16 residues. Germline V CDR1 and CDR2: SGDLS, YYNGEE. The CDR3 DNA reads as TGTGCCAGCAGCCCCCGTCTAGCGGGGACCTCGGAGACCCAGTACTTC. The encoded protein is CASSPRLAGTSETQYF.

This clonotype was detected only a few times. The CDR3 loop reads CSVGTSGLQRGETQYF. DNA of the CDR3: TGCAGCGTCGGGACTAGCGGGCTCCAAAGGGGGGAGACCCAGTACTTC. The chain couples TRBV29-1 to TRBJ2-5; 12 bases fit TRBD2. Germline V gene sequence: CDR1 SQVTM, CDR2 ANQGSEA. There are 16 residues in the CDR3. The V segment lost 6 bases and the J segment 5 bases; nucleotides outside the gene matches: 13.

This chain uses TRBV29-1 with TRBJ1-5; maybe TRBD1 (6 bases). From germline, CDR1 is SQVTM and CDR2 ANQGSEA. Trimming took off 6 bases at V and 4 bases at J, with 13 bases between the two ends. The CDR3 totals 13 residues. The chain's CDR3 is CSVPGEGNQPQHF. CDR3 coding DNA: TGCAGCGTCCCAGGGGAAGGGAATCAGCCCCAGCATTTT.

This clonotype was counted ten times or more. The rearrangement links TRBV10-3 to TRBJ1-1, with 8 bases fitting TRBD1. Per the germline V gene, CDR1 is ENHRY and CDR2 is SYGVKD. The V segment lost 6 bases and the J segment 5 bases; nucleotides outside the gene matches: 8. The CDR3 length is 14 residues. The CDR3 nucleotides read TGTGCCATCAGCAAGACAGGGGAGGAGACTGAAGCTTTCTTT. It translates to CAISKTGEETEAFF.

The rearrangement joins TRBV7-8 to TRBJ1-5; D ambiguous. CDR1 is SGHVS and CDR2 is FQNEAQ in the germline V gene. Trimming took off 5 bases at V and 3 bases at J, with 8 bases between the two ends. CDR3 length: 13 amino acids. The CDR3 DNA reads TGTGCCAGCAGCATCGGGTTCAATCAGCCCCAGCATTTT. Translating it yields CASSIGFNQPQHF.

This clonotype has at least ten counts. The V gene is TRBV12-3 or TRBV12-4, the J gene TRBJ1-1; D uncertain. V lost 0 bases and J lost 4, with 12 bases in between. This CDR3 has 15 residues. The CDR3 here is CASSLATPEGTEAFF. Written as DNA, the CDR3 is TGTGCCAGCAGTTTAGCGACCCCTGAGGGCACTGAAGCTTTCTTT.

This clonotype was seen repeatedly, ten times or more. DNA of the CDR3: TGCGCCAGCAGACCGGGACAGGGGGAAATCGAGCAGTACTTC. This codes for CASRPGQGEIEQYF. The chain carries TRBV10-1 and TRBJ2-7; 11 nucleotides line up with TRBD1. Trimming at V came to 6 bases and at J to 6 bases, leaving 7 bases not matched to a gene. This CDR3 is 14 amino acids long. Germline values: CDR1 WNHNN, CDR2 SYGVQD (reference sequence).

The chain links TRBV6-5 to TRBJ2-7; possible D gene TRBD1, 6 bases. The germline CDR1 and CDR2 sequences are MNHEY and SVGAGI. Trimming removed 2 bases at V and 5 bases at J, with 10 bases between. The CDR3 length is 13 residues. The CDR3 protein is CASSYARGDEQYF. For the CDR3, the DNA is TGTGCCAGCAGTTACGCCAGGGGAGACGAGCAGTACTTC.